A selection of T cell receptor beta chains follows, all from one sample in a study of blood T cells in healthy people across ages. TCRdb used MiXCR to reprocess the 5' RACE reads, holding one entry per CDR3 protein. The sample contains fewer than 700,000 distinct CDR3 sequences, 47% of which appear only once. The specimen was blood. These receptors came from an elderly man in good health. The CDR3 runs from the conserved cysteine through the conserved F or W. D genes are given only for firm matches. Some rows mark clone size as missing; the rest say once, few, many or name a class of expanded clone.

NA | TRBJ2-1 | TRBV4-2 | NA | CASSQVGRGSSYNEQFF | TGTGCCAGCAGCCAAGTTGGGCGGGGTAGCTCCTACAATGAGCAGTTCTTC
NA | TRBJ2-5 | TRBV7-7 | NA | CASSAGTQEWETQYF | TGTGCTAGCAGCGCGGGGACGCAAGAGTGGGAGACCCAGTACTTC
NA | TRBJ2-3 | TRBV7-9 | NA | CASSLLAGGQISPDTQYF | TGTGCCAGCAGCTTACTGGCAGGGGGGCAAATATCCCCAGATACGCAGTATTTT
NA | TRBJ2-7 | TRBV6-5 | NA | CASSGWAAESYEQYF | TGTGCCAGCAGTGGCTGGGCGGCGGAATCCTACGAGCAGTACTTC
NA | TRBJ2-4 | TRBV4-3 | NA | CVSSPVLVGTKNIQYF | TGCGTCAGCAGCCCCGTTTTAGTGGGGACCAAAAACATTCAGTACTTC
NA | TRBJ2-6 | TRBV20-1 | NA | CSASRDSSGANVLTF | TGCAGTGCTAGCCGTGACAGCTCTGGGGCCAACGTCCTGACTTTC
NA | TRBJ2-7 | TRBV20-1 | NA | CSAPSVGPSSYNEQYF | TGCAGTGCCCCCTCGGTGGGGCCCAGCTCCTACAATGAGCAGTACTTC
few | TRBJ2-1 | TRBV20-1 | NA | CSARTVNEQFF | TGCAGTGCCCGGACAGTCAATGAGCAGTTCTTC
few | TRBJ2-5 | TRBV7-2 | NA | CASSIYGPKGGETQYF | TGTGCCAGCAGCATTTATGGGCCCAAGGGCGGTGAGACCCAGTACTTC
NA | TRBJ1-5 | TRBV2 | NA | CASSEQGTYSNQPQHF | TGTGCCAGCAGTGAACAGGGAACTTATAGCAATCAGCCCCAGCATTTT
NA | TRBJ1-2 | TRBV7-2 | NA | CASKPRTESNYGYTF | TGTGCCAGCAAACCTAGGACAGAGTCTAACTATGGCTACACCTTC
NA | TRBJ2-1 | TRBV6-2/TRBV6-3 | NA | CASSRKPEQFF | TGTGCCAGCAGCCGAAAACCTGAGCAGTTCTTC
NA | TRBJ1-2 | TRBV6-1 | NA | CAITPGGYGYTF | TGTGCCATAACCCCGGGTGGCTATGGCTACACCTTC
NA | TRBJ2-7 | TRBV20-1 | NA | CSARDWGHNYEQYF | TGCAGTGCTAGAGATTGGGGCCACAACTACGAGCAGTACTTC
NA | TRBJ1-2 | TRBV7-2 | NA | CASTPGPTYGYTF | TGTGCCAGCACCCCGGGACCTACCTATGGCTACACCTTC
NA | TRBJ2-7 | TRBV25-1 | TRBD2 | CASSDGSGSHHEQYF | TGTGCCAGCAGTGATGGCAGCGGGAGTCACCACGAGCAGTACTTC
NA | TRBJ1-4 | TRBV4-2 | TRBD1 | CASSQGEGATEKLFF | TGTGCCAGCAGCCAAGGGGAGGGGGCGACAGAAAAACTGTTTTTT
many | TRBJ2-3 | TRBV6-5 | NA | CASRTELSTDTQYF | TGTGCCAGCAGAACAGAGCTTAGCACAGATACGCAGTATTTT
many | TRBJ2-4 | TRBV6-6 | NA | CASTPGITNIQYF | TGTGCCAGCACCCCGGGAATAACCAACATTCAGTACTTC
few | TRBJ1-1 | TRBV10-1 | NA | CASHPVGSNTEAFF | TGCGCCAGCCACCCGGTGGGGTCGAACACTGAAGCTTTCTTT
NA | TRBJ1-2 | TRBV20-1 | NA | CSAFLPGDTNYGYTF | TGCAGTGCTTTTCTCCCGGGGGATACTAACTATGGCTACACCTTC
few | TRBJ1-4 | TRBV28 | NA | CASSLWDSRLNEKLFF | TGTGCCAGCAGTTTATGGGACAGCAGGCTTAATGAAAAACTGTTTTTT
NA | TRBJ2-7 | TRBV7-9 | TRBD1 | CASSLVAGGTSLSYEQYF | TGTGCCAGCAGCTTAGTGGCAGGGGGAACGTCCCTTTCCTACGAGCAGTACTTC
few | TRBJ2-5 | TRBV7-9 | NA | CASSPRYRQQETQYF | TGTGCCAGCAGCCCCCGGTACAGGCAACAAGAGACCCAGTACTTC
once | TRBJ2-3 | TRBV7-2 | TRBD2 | CASSSDLAGGRDTQYF | TGTGCCAGCAGCTCAGACCTAGCGGGGGGGAGAGATACGCAGTATTTT
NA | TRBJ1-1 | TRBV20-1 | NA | CSARGTDQNTEAFF | TGCAGTGCTAGAGGGACAGACCAGAACACTGAAGCTTTCTTT
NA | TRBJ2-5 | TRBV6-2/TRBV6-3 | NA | CASSYSTGEETQYF | TGTGCCAGCAGTTACTCGACGGGGGAAGAGACCCAGTACTTC
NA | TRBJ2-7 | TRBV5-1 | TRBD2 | CASKMRGSSYEQYF | TGCGCCAGCAAGATGCGGGGGAGCTCCTACGAGCAGTACTTC
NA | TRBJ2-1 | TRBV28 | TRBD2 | CASRTRLAGGSDEQFF | TGTGCCAGCAGAACAAGGCTAGCGGGAGGCTCGGATGAGCAGTTCTTC
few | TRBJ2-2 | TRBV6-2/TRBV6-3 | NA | CASSYPPGTGELFF | TGTGCCAGCAGTTACCCGCCGGGAACCGGGGAGCTGTTTTTT
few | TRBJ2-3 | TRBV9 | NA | CASTGWGNTDTQYF | TGTGCCAGCACCGGCTGGGGGAACACAGATACGCAGTATTTT
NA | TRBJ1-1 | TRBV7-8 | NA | CASSLSGGANTEAFF | TGTGCCAGCAGCTTAAGTGGGGGGGCCAACACTGAAGCTTTCTTT
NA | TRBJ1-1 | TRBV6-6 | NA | CASINPEAFF | TGTGCCAGCATAAACCCTGAAGCTTTCTTT
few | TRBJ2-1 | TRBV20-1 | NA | CSARPRGRYRTYNEQFF | TGCAGTGCTAGACCCAGGGGCAGGTATCGTACCTACAATGAGCAGTTCTTC
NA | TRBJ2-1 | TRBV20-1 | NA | CSARSHRVGQFF | TGCAGTGCTAGATCCCACAGGGTTGGGCAGTTCTTC
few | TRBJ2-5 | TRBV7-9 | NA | CASSLGGLEGETQYF | TGTGCCAGCAGCTTAGGGGGCTTGGAGGGAGAGACCCAGTACTTC
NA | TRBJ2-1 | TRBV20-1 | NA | CSGSSGPNEQFF | TGCAGTGGGAGTTCAGGTCCGAATGAGCAGTTCTTC
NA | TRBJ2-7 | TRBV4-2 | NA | CASSQDKAEQYF | TGTGCCAGCAGCCAAGATAAGGCCGAGCAGTACTTC
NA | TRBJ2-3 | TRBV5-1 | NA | CASSLDLERPQYF | TGCGCCAGCAGCCTGGACCTGGAGCGCCCTCAGTATTTT
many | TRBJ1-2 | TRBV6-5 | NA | CASSAQGTYGYTF | TGTGCCAGCAGCGCTCAGGGAACCTATGGCTACACCTTC
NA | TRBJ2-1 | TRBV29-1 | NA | CSPPCNEQFF | TGCAGCCCCCCCTGCAATGAGCAGTTCTTC
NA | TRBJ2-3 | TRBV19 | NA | CASSLGSGDLSTDTQYF | TGTGCCAGTAGTCTGGGGTCGGGGGACCTTAGCACAGATACGCAGTATTTT
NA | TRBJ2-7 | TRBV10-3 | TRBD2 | CAISESLAGVSNEQYF | TGTGCCATCAGTGAGTCGCTAGCGGGGGTTTCCAATGAGCAGTACTTC